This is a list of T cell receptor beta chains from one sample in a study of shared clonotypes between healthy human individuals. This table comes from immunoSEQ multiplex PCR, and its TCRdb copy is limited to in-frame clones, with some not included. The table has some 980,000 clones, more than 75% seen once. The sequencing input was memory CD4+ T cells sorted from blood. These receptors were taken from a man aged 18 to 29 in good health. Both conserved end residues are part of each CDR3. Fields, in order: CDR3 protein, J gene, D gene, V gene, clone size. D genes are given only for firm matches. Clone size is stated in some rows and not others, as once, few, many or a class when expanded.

CASSPRGRPTDTQYF,TRBJ2-3,.,TRBV27,.
CASSLELVSNSPLHF,TRBJ1-6,.,TRBV5-6,.
CASSPRMVNTEAFF,TRBJ1-1,.,TRBV5-6,.
CASCYQRTGAYEQYF,TRBJ2-7,TRBD1,TRBV28,once
CASSLGAWSSGNTIYF,TRBJ1-3,.,TRBV5-1,.
CASSRDRVRGFF,TRBJ1-1,TRBD1,TRBV5-6,few
CASTPGLQAGELFF,TRBJ2-2,.,TRBV6-1,.
CASSLAPGANVLTF,TRBJ2-6,.,TRBV5-1,few
CAWRPTSGIYNEQFF,TRBJ2-1,TRBD2,TRBV30,.
CASRNWDEQFF,TRBJ2-1,.,TRBV10-1,.
CASSYSGGIGKNIQYF,TRBJ2-4,.,TRBV6-5,few
CASSYPGETQYF,TRBJ2-5,.,TRBV19,once
CASSPTGGLSYEQYF,TRBJ2-7,TRBD1,TRBV6-1,.
CASSGDFRETNYGYTF,TRBJ1-2,.,TRBV9,few
CASTNPRTPEAFF,TRBJ1-1,.,TRBV6-6,.
CASSRTSGNTGELFF,TRBJ2-2,TRBD2,TRBV5-5,.
CASSGWASPYEQYF,TRBJ2-7,.,TRBV6-1,.
CASSLAGGLSYNEQFF,TRBJ2-1,.,TRBV5-1,.
CASRERSNQPQHF,TRBJ1-5,.,TRBV6-1,.
CASSYGFFYEQYF,TRBJ2-7,.,TRBV6-6,.
CASSLSIGGTGRTDTQYF,TRBJ2-3,TRBD1,TRBV5-1,.
CASGLPRTRPQETQYF,TRBJ2-5,.,TRBV12-5,.
CAWSIGQVLHF,TRBJ2-7,.,TRBV30,.
CASSPGLVPETQYF,TRBJ2-5,TRBD2,TRBV18,.
CASSHGPGSGGYTF,TRBJ1-2,.,TRBV14,.
CATCAGSNQPQHF,TRBJ1-5,.,TRBV10-3,few
CAWSVSGRLGYEQYF,TRBJ2-7,TRBD2,TRBV30,.
CASRQGQGLYNEQFF,TRBJ2-1,TRBD1,TRBV19,.
CASSGKSSYNSPLHF,TRBJ1-6,.,TRBV7-9,few
CASSFRQGQGQETQYF,TRBJ2-5,TRBD1,TRBV7-9,.
CASSPSPLAGGLGTGELFF,TRBJ2-2,TRBD2,TRBV9,.
CASSLDLSRAYEQYF,TRBJ2-7,.,TRBV7-7,.